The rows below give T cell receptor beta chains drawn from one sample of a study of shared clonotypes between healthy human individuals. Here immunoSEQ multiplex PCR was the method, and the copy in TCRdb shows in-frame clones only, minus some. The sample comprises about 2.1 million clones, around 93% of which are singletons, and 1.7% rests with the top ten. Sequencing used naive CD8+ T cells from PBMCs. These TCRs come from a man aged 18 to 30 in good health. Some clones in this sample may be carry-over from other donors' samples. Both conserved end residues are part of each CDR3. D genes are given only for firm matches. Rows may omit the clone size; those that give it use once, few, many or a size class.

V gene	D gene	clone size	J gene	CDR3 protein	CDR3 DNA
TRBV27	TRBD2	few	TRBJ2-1	CASSLTSGTYNEQFF	TGTGCCAGCAGTTTGACTAGCGGGACCTACAATGAGCAGTTCTTC
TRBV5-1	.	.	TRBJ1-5	CASSPWPNQPQHF	TGCGCCAGCAGCCCCTGGCCCAATCAGCCCCAGCATTTT
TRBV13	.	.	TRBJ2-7	CASSQGIYEQYF	TGTGCCAGCAGCCAAGGGATCTACGAGCAGTACTTC
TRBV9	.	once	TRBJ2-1	CASSVGRGSGSYNEQFF	TGTGCCAGCAGCGTAGGGCGTGGGAGCGGCTCCTACAATGAGCAGTTCTTC
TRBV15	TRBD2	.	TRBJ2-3	CATSVGTISTDTQYF	TGTGCCACCAGCGTAGGGACTATTAGCACAGATACGCAGTATTTT
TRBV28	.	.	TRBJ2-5	CASSQRGGQETQYF	TGTGCCAGCAGTCAAAGGGGGGGACAAGAGACCCAGTACTTC
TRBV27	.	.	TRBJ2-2	CASSFSAYGELFF	TGTGCCAGCAGTTTTAGTGCCTACGGGGAGCTGTTTTTT
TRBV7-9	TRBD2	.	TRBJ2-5	CASRDLAGEETQYF	TGTGCCAGCAGAGATCTAGCGGGGGAAGAGACCCAGTACTTC
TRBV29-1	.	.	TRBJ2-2	CSVELGRRFTGELFF	TGCAGCGTTGAATTGGGACGGCGTTTTACCGGGGAGCTGTTTTTT
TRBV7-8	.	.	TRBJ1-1	CASSLRGTNTEAFF	TGTGCCAGCAGCTTACGAGGGACGAACACTGAAGCTTTCTTT
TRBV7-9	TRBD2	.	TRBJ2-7	CASTSWTSGRTDF	TGTGCCAGCACCTCATGGACTAGCGGGAGGACTGATTTC